The next 2 T cell receptor beta chains were all read from a single sample in a study of blood T cell repertoires in COVID-19 (TCRdb year 2020). The library relied on the immunoSEQ multiplex PCR assay. TCRdb provides this immuneACCESS table in a form limited to in-frame rearrangements. Some clones are lacking; in checked studies, under half of them reflect an unresolved V gene, and why the rest are absent is not known. The sample yields 150,000 to 200,000 clones; about 89% were counted once. 1.5% to 2% of the sample is held by the ten biggest clonotypes. Sequencing used peripheral blood. These receptors were obtained from a man younger than 35 who had recovered from COVID-19.

The J gene is TRBJ1-2, the V gene TRBV28, with 10 nucleotides matching TRBD1. V trimming: 7 bases; J trimming: 6 bases; junction bases outside the gene matches: 11. Germline assignment: CDR1 MDHEN and CDR2 SYDVKM. This CDR3 region has 15 residues. The CDR3 DNA reads TGTGCCAGCATTCGGGGGGACAGGGGTTTAAATGGCTACACCTTC. As protein: CASIRGDRGLNGYTF.

V gene TRBV29-1 combines with J gene TRBJ1-5, with 7 bases matching TRBD1. The trim removed 6 bases at V and 6 bases at J, leaving 8 bases unmatched. Germline CDR1 is SQVTM and CDR2 is ANQGSEA. The CDR3 totals 13 residues. CDR3 loop: CSVREGAGQPQHF. The CDR3 bases are TGCAGCGTGCGGGAGGGGGCGGGTCAGCCCCAGCATTTT.